This T cell receptor (beta chain) was captured in a study of blood T cells in healthy people across ages. On this clonotype itself: Its antigen remains unidentified. One junction end disagrees with the germline gene, perhaps due to a read error.

Germline values: CDR1 SGHRS, CDR2 YFSETQ. CDR3 length: 13 residues. Isolated per sample were at least 6 million PBMCs. Each sample provided at least 5.5 micrograms of extracted total RNA. A second roughly 7 to 11 cycle PCR used barcoded and J-beta primers. A template-switch adaptor with 12 random nucleotides tagged each cDNA molecule. TCRdb reprocessed the 5' RACE reads with MiXCR, giving one entry per CDR3 protein. The table has about 1.4 million distinct CDR3 sequences, around 55% seen once; the top ten hold over 5.5%. Regarding the study as a whole: Unsorted PBMC material precluded a definitive naive versus antigen-experienced comparison.

The chain links TRBV5-1 to TRBJ2-7; D may be TRBD1 or TRBD2 (5 bases each). The DNA end lines up better with TRBJ2-5; the J call may be wrong. This receptor was taken from a man aged 18 to 35 in good health. The sequencing sample was made of blood. The DNA of the CDR3 is TGCGTCAGCAGCACCAGGGAAGAGGGGACCCAGTACTTC. As protein: CVSSTREEGTQYF.